Listed below are T cell receptor beta chains from one sample, sequenced in a study of T-cell memory formation after mild COVID-19. TCRdb called the 5' RACE reads again in MiXCR, with one record for every CDR3 protein. This table holds over 70,000 distinct CDR3 sequences, around 15% found once. Sequenced material: PBMCs or a T cell subset sorted from them (not recorded which). These receptors were collected from a man aged 18 to 30 who had mild COVID-19 (a few samples of this study predate the infection). Cell type and time point are not known. Both conserved end residues are part of each CDR3. The D gene is left open where the match is weak. Clone sizes are given selectively: once, few, many, or a class where the clone is expanded.

d_gene: .; v_gene: TRBV18; abundance: .; j_gene: TRBJ2-7; CDR3nt: TGTGCCAGCTCACCAGTTCTCCCTAACAGACCCAACTCCTACGAGCAGTACTTC; CDR3aa: CASSPVLPNRPNSYEQYF
d_gene: .; v_gene: TRBV20-1; abundance: few; j_gene: TRBJ2-1; CDR3nt: TGCAGTGGTAACGAGGAGGGTACCCACAATGAGCAGTTCTTC; CDR3aa: CSGNEEGTHNEQFF
d_gene: TRBD2; v_gene: TRBV4-1; abundance: few; j_gene: TRBJ2-5; CDR3nt: TGCGCCAGCAGCCAGATTGGCGGGGGAGCCCAAGAGACCCAGTACTTC; CDR3aa: CASSQIGGGAQETQYF
d_gene: .; v_gene: TRBV11-3; abundance: .; j_gene: TRBJ2-3; CDR3nt: TGTGCCAGCAGCACGACCGGCCGGCCAGATACGCAGTATTTT; CDR3aa: CASSTTGRPDTQYF
d_gene: .; v_gene: TRBV9; abundance: .; j_gene: TRBJ2-2; CDR3nt: TGTGCCAGCAGCGTAACCGGACCGAACACCGGGGAGCTGTTTTTT; CDR3aa: CASSVTGPNTGELFF
d_gene: .; v_gene: TRBV3-2; abundance: .; j_gene: TRBJ1-1; CDR3nt: TGTGCCAGCAGCCAAATGGTCCCGGGCGCTGAAGCTTTCTTT; CDR3aa: CASSQMVPGAEAFF
d_gene: .; v_gene: TRBV4-3; abundance: few; j_gene: TRBJ2-1; CDR3nt: TGCGCCAGCAGCCAAGTTACAGCGTTCAATGAGCAGTTCTTC; CDR3aa: CASSQVTAFNEQFF
d_gene: .; v_gene: TRBV14; abundance: many; j_gene: TRBJ2-7; CDR3nt: TGTGCCAGCAGCCCATTAACCGGGGGGCCCTACGAGCAGTACTTC; CDR3aa: CASSPLTGGPYEQYF
d_gene: .; v_gene: TRBV4-1; abundance: .; j_gene: TRBJ1-5; CDR3nt: TGCGCCAGCAGCCCGACCTTGGTCAGGGTCAATCAGCCCCAGCATTTT; CDR3aa: CASSPTLVRVNQPQHF
d_gene: TRBD2; v_gene: TRBV7-6; abundance: .; j_gene: TRBJ2-3; CDR3nt: TGTGCCAGCAGCACTATAGCGGGGGGGGAGGATACGCAGTATTTT; CDR3aa: CASSTIAGGEDTQYF
d_gene: .; v_gene: TRBV2; abundance: .; j_gene: TRBJ2-6; CDR3nt: TGTGCCAGCAGTGAACTGGGGGCCAACGTCCTGACTTTC; CDR3aa: CASSELGANVLTF
d_gene: TRBD2; v_gene: TRBV6-2/TRBV6-3; abundance: few; j_gene: TRBJ2-5; CDR3nt: TGTGCCAGCAGTTACGACCACGGCGGGACCCGACAACGGGGGGAGGAAGAGACCCAGTACTTC; CDR3aa: CASSYDHGGTRQRGEEETQYF
d_gene: .; v_gene: TRBV6-5; abundance: few; j_gene: TRBJ1-2; CDR3nt: TGTGCCAGCAGTTACTCGGATCCGGGGAACTATGGCTACACCTTC; CDR3aa: CASSYSDPGNYGYTF
d_gene: TRBD2; v_gene: TRBV6-5; abundance: few; j_gene: TRBJ2-7; CDR3nt: TGTGCCAGCACCGCAGAGGCTAGCGGGGGAAGATACCACGAGCAGTACTTC; CDR3aa: CASTAEASGGRYHEQYF
d_gene: .; v_gene: TRBV11-2; abundance: few; j_gene: TRBJ2-2; CDR3nt: TGTGCCAGCAGCGCGGACGGGGCCGGGGAGCTGTTTTTT; CDR3aa: CASSADGAGELFF
d_gene: .; v_gene: TRBV7-9; abundance: few; j_gene: TRBJ2-1; CDR3nt: TGTGCCAGCAGCTTACTGGAGAATGAGCAGTTCTTC; CDR3aa: CASSLLENEQFF
d_gene: .; v_gene: TRBV11-2; abundance: many; j_gene: TRBJ2-5; CDR3nt: TGTGCCAGCAGCTACCTGTCGGAGACCCAGTACTTC; CDR3aa: CASSYLSETQYF
d_gene: TRBD2; v_gene: TRBV11-2; abundance: .; j_gene: TRBJ2-3; CDR3nt: TGTGCCAGCAGCCATTTAGGGCTAGCGGGGGATGTCATAGATACGCAGTATTTT; CDR3aa: CASSHLGLAGDVIDTQYF
d_gene: TRBD2; v_gene: TRBV12-3/TRBV12-4; abundance: .; j_gene: TRBJ2-3; CDR3nt: TGTGCCAGCGCCGGTACCGGACTAGCGGGGTCCACAGATACGCAGTATTTT; CDR3aa: CASAGTGLAGSTDTQYF
d_gene: .; v_gene: TRBV6-5; abundance: many; j_gene: TRBJ2-7; CDR3nt: TGTGCCAGCAGTTACGGGGGCCCGTCCCCCTACGAGCAGTACTTC; CDR3aa: CASSYGGPSPYEQYF
d_gene: TRBD2; v_gene: TRBV27; abundance: few; j_gene: TRBJ2-3; CDR3nt: TGTGCCAGCCGTCTCGGGGCCAGCGGGGTGGAAGATACGCAGTATTTT; CDR3aa: CASRLGASGVEDTQYF
d_gene: .; v_gene: TRBV24-1; abundance: few; j_gene: TRBJ2-3; CDR3nt: TGTGCCACCAGTGTCCCAAAGGAGTGCGGCGATACGCAGTATTTT; CDR3aa: CATSVPKECGDTQYF
d_gene: .; v_gene: TRBV9; abundance: .; j_gene: TRBJ1-3; CDR3nt: TGTGCCAGCAGCACCCTCTCCATTCCCTCTGGAAACACCATATATTTT; CDR3aa: CASSTLSIPSGNTIYF
d_gene: .; v_gene: TRBV6-5; abundance: few; j_gene: TRBJ1-1; CDR3nt: TGTGCCAGCAGTCCCAGGTCGAACACTGAAGCTTTCTTT; CDR3aa: CASSPRSNTEAFF
d_gene: .; v_gene: TRBV27; abundance: .; j_gene: TRBJ1-6; CDR3nt: TGTGCCAGCAGTTTAGGACGCAGCAATTCACCCCTCCACTTT; CDR3aa: CASSLGRSNSPLHF
d_gene: TRBD1; v_gene: TRBV9; abundance: .; j_gene: TRBJ1-5; CDR3nt: TGTGCCAGCAACAGCGGGGACAGCTATCAGCCCCAGCATTTT; CDR3aa: CASNSGDSYQPQHF
d_gene: TRBD2; v_gene: TRBV7-2; abundance: many; j_gene: TRBJ2-3; CDR3nt: TGTGCCAGCAGCTCTAGCGGATTCACGGATACGCAGTATTTT; CDR3aa: CASSSSGFTDTQYF
d_gene: .; v_gene: TRBV6-6; abundance: few; j_gene: TRBJ1-2; CDR3nt: TGTGCCAGCAGTTTAGAGCCAGCTAACTATGGCTACACCTTC; CDR3aa: CASSLEPANYGYTF
d_gene: .; v_gene: TRBV4-1; abundance: .; j_gene: TRBJ1-1; CDR3nt: TGCGCCAGCAGCCACACCCTTAGCCTGGACCGTAACACTGAAGCTTTCTTT; CDR3aa: CASSHTLSLDRNTEAFF
d_gene: TRBD2; v_gene: TRBV6-2/TRBV6-3; abundance: .; j_gene: TRBJ2-5; CDR3nt: TGTGCCAGCAGTCCCCCATCCCCGGCGGAAGCGGGGGAGACCCAGTACTTC; CDR3aa: CASSPPSPAEAGETQYF
d_gene: .; v_gene: TRBV4-1; abundance: .; j_gene: TRBJ2-3; CDR3nt: TGCGCCAGCAGCTTTCATGACGGTATCACAGATACGCAGTATTTT; CDR3aa: CASSFHDGITDTQYF
d_gene: .; v_gene: TRBV7-9; abundance: .; j_gene: TRBJ1-1; CDR3nt: TGTGCCAGCAGCTTAGTGCCTCCGGACATAGAAACTCGTGAAGCTTTCTTT; CDR3aa: CASSLVPPDIETREAFF
d_gene: .; v_gene: TRBV4-1; abundance: .; j_gene: TRBJ1-1; CDR3nt: TGCGCCAGCAGCCAAGATGTAGGAAGTGAAGCTTTCTTT; CDR3aa: CASSQDVGSEAFF
d_gene: .; v_gene: TRBV5-1; abundance: .; j_gene: TRBJ1-1; CDR3nt: TGCGCCAGCAGCACCCGACTAGGGGGTACTGAAGCTTTCTTT; CDR3aa: CASSTRLGGTEAFF
d_gene: .; v_gene: TRBV12-3/TRBV12-4; abundance: few; j_gene: TRBJ2-5; CDR3nt: TGTGCCAGCAGTTCGAGGGCGGGGGACAAAGAGACCCAGTACTTC; CDR3aa: CASSSRAGDKETQYF
d_gene: .; v_gene: TRBV4-1; abundance: few; j_gene: TRBJ2-1; CDR3nt: TGCGCCAGCAGCCAAGGGGAAAGGGGGGTGAACAATGAGCAGTTCTTC; CDR3aa: CASSQGERGVNNEQFF
d_gene: .; v_gene: TRBV7-6; abundance: .; j_gene: TRBJ2-3; CDR3nt: TGTGCCAGCAGCGCGGGACCTACAGATACGCAGTATTTT; CDR3aa: CASSAGPTDTQYF
d_gene: TRBD2; v_gene: TRBV7-9; abundance: .; j_gene: TRBJ2-3; CDR3nt: TGTGCCAGCAGCCCACGTAGCGGGGTGGGGACAGATACGCAGTATTTT; CDR3aa: CASSPRSGVGTDTQYF
d_gene: .; v_gene: TRBV30; abundance: .; j_gene: TRBJ1-1; CDR3nt: TGTGCCTGGAGTGAGACAGTTGAAGCTTTCTTT; CDR3aa: CAWSETVEAFF
d_gene: TRBD2; v_gene: TRBV3-1; abundance: few; j_gene: TRBJ2-3; CDR3nt: TGTGCCAGCAGCCAAGTGGTACTAGCGGTAGGGGATACGCAGTATTTT; CDR3aa: CASSQVVLAVGDTQYF